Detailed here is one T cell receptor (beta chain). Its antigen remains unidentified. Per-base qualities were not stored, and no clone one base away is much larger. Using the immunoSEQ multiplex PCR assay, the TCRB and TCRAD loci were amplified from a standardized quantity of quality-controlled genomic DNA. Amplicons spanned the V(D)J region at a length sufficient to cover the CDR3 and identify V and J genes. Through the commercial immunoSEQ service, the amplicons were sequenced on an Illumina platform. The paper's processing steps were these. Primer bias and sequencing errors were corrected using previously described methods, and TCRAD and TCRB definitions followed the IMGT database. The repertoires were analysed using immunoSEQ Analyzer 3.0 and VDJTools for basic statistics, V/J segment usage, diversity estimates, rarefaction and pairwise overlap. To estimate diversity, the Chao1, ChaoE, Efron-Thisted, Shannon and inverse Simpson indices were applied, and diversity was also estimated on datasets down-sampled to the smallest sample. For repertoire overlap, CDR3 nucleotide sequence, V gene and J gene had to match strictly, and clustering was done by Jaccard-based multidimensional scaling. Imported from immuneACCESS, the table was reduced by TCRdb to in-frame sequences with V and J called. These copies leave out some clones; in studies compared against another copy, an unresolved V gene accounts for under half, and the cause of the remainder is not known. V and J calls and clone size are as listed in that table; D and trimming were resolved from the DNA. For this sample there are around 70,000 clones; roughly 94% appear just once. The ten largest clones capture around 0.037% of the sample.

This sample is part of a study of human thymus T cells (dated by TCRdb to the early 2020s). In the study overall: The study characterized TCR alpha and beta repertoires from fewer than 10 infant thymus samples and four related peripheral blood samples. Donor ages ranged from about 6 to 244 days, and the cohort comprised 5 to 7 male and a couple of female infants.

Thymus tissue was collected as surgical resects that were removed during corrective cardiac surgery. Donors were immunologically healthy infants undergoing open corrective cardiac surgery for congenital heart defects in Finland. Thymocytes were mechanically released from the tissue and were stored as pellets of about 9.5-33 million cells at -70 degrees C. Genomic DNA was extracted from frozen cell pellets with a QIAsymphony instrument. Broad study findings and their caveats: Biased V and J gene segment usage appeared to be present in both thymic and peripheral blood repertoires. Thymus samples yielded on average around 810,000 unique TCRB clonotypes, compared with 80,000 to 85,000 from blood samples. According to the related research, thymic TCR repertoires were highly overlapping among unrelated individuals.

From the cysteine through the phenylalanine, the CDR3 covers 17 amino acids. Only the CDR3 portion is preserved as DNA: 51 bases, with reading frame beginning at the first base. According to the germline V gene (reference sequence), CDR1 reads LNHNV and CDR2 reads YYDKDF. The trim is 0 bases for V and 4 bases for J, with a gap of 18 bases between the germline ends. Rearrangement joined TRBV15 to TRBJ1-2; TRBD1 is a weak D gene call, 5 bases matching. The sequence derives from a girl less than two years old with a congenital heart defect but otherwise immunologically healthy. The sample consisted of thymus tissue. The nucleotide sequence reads TGTGCCACCAGCAGAGATCCCCCAGGGCCACGAGCCTATGGCTACACCTTC. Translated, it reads CATSRDPPGPRAYGYTF.